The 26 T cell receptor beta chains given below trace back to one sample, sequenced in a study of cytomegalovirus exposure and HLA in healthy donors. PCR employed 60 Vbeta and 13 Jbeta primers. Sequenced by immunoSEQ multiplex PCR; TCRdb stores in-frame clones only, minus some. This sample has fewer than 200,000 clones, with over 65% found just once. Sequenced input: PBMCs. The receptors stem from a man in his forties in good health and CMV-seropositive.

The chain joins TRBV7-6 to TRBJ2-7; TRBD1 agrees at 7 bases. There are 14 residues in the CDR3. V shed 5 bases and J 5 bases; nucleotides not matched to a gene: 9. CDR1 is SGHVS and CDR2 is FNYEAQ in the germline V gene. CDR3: CASSPRQGTDEQYF. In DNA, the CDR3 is TGTGCCAGCAGCCCTCGACAGGGAACGGACGAGCAGTACTTC. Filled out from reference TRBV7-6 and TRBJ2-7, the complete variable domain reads GAGVSQSPRYKVTKRGQDVALRCDPISGHVSLYWYRQALGQGPEFLTYFNYEAQQDKSGLPNDRFSAERPEGSISTLTIQRTEQRDSAMYRCASSPRQGTDEQYFGPGTRLTVT.

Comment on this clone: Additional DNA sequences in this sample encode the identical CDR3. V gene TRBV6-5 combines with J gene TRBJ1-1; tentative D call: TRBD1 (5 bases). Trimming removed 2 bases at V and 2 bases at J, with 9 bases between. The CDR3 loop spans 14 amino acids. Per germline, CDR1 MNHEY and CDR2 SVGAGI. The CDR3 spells CASSYSQGNTEAFF. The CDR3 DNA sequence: TGTGCCAGCAGTTACAGTCAGGGCAACACTGAAGCTTTCTTT.

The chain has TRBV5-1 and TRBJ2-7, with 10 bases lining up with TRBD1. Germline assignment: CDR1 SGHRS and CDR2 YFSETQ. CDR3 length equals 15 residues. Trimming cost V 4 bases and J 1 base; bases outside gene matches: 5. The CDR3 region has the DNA TGCGCCAGCAGCGAAGGACAGGGGGGTTCCTACGAGCAGTACTTC. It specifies CASSEGQGGSYEQYF.

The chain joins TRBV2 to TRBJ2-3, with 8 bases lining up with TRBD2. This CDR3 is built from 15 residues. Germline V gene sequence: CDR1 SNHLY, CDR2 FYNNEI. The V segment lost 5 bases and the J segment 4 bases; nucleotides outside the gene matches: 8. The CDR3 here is CASSTVREDPDTQYF. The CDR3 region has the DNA TGTGCCAGCAGTACCGTGCGGGAGGACCCAGATACGCAGTATTTT. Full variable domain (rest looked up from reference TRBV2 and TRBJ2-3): EPEVTQTPSHQVTQMGQEVILRCVPISNHLYFYWYRQILGQKVEFLVSFYNNEISEKSEIFDDQFSVERPDGSNFTLKIRSTKLEDSAMYFCASSTVREDPDTQYFGPGTRLTVL.

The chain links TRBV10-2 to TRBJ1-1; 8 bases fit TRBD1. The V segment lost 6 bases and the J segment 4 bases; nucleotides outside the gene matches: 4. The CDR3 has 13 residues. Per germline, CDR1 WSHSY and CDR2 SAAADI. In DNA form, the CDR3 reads TGCGCCAGCAGAACAGGGGGGATCACTGAAGCTTTCTTT. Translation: CASRTGGITEAFF.

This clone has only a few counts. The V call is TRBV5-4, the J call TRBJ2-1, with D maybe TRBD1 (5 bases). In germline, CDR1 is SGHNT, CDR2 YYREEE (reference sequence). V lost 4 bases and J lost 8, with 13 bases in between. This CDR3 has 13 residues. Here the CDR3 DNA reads TGTGCCAGCAGCCTTCAGGGTTCGTATGAGCAGTTCTTC. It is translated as CASSLQGSYEQFF.

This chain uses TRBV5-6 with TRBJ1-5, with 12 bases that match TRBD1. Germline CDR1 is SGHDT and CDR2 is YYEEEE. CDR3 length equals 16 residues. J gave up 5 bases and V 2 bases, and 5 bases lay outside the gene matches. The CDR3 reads CASSLGTGGGYQPQHF. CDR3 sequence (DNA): TGTGCCAGCAGCTTAGGGACAGGGGGCGGTTATCAGCCCCAGCATTTT. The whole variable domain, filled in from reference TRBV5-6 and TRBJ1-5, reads DAGVTQSPTHLIKTRGQQVTLRCSPKSGHDTVSWYQQALGQGPQFIFQYYEEEERQRGNFPDRFSGHQFPNYSSELNVNALLLGDSALYLCASSLGTGGGYQPQHFGDGTRLSIL.

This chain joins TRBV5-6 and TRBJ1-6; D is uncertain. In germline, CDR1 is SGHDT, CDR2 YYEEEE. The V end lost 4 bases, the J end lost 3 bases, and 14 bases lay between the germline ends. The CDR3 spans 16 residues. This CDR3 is CASSLGGWSYNSPLHF. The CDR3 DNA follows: TGTGCCAGCAGCCTCGGAGGCTGGAGCTATAATTCACCCCTCCACTTT.

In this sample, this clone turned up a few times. For the CDR3, the DNA is TGTGCCAGCAAAGCCAGGGATTTCTACGAGCAGTACTTC. Translating it yields CASKARDFYEQYF. The V and J genes are TRBV2 and TRBJ2-7; a possible D gene is TRBD1 (5 bases). CDR3 length: 13 amino acids. CDR1 and CDR2 from the germline V gene are SNHLY and FYNNEI. The germline V and J ends were trimmed by 7 bases and 3 bases, with 13 bases remaining between them.

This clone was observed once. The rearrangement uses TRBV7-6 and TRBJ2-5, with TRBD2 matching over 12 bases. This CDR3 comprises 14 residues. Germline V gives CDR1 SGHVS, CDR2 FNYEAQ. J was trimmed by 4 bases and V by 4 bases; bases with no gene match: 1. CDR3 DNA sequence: TGTGCCAGCAGCTCACTAGCGGGAGGAGAGACCCAGTACTTC. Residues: CASSSLAGGETQYF.

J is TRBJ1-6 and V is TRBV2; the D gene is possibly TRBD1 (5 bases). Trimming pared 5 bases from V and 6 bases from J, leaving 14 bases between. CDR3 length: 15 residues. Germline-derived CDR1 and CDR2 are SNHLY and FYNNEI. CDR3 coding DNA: TGTGCCAGCAGTTCGTTGCAGGGTGGTAATTCACCCCTCCACTTT. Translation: CASSSLQGGNSPLHF. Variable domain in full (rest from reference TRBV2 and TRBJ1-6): EPEVTQTPSHQVTQMGQEVILRCVPISNHLYFYWYRQILGQKVEFLVSFYNNEISEKSEIFDDQFSVERPDGSNFTLKIRSTKLEDSAMYFCASSSLQGGNSPLHFGNGTRLTVT.

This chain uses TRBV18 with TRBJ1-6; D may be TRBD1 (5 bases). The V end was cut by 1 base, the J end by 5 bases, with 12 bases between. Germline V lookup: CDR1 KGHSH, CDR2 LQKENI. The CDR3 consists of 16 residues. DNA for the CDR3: TGTGCCAGCTCACCACAATCAGGGCGAAATAATTCACCCCTCCACTTT. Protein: CASSPQSGRNNSPLHF.

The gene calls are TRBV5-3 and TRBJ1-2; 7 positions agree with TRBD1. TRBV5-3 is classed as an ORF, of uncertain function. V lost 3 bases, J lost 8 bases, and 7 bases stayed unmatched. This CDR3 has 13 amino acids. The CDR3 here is CARSCDRAGGYTF. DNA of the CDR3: TGTGCCAGAAGCTGCGACAGGGCCGGAGGCTACACCTTC.

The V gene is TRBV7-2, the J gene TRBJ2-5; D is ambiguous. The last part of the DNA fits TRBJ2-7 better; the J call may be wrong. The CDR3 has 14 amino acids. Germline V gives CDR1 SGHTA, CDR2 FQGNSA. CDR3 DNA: TGTGCCAGCAGCCTGGCCCATCCGGACTACGAGCAGTACTTC. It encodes CASSLAHPDYEQYF.

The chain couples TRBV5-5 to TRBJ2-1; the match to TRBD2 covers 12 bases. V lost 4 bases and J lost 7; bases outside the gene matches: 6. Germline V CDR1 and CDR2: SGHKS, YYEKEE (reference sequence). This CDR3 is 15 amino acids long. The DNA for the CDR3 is TGTGCCAGCAGCCTGACTAGCGGGAGTACAAATGAGCAGTTCTTC. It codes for CASSLTSGSTNEQFF. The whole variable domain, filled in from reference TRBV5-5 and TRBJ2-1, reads DAGVTQSPTHLIKTRGQQVTLRCSPISGHKSVSWYQQVLGQGPQFIFQYYEKEERGRGNFPDRFSARQFPNYSSELNVNALLLGDSALYLCASSLTSGSTNEQFFGPGTRLTVL.

The CDR3 DNA is TGTGCCAGTAGTATAGACGCACCGGGACAGGGAAGGGACTACGAGCAGTACTTC. Its protein product is CASSIDAPGQGRDYEQYF. V gene TRBV19 combines with J gene TRBJ2-7; 9 positions agree with TRBD1. The CDR3 runs 18 residues. The germline gives CDR1 LNHDA, CDR2 SQIVND (reference sequence). The trim removed 0 bases at V and 3 bases at J, leaving 12 bases unmatched.

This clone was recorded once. CDR3 DNA: TGTGCCAGCAGCCTGGGAGCGGGAGGCGACTACGAGCAGTACTTC. This translates into CASSLGAGGDYEQYF. The V call is TRBV4-2, the J call TRBJ2-7; 9 nucleotides align to TRBD2. V lost 4 bases, J lost 3 bases, and 7 bases stayed unmatched. The CDR3 is made up of 15 amino acids. CDR1 and CDR2 (germline): LGHNA, YNFKEQ.

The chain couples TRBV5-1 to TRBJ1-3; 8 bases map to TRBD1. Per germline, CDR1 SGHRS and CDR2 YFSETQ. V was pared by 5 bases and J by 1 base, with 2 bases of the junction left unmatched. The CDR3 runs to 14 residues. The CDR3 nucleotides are TGCGCCAGCAGGACAGGGGAATCTGGAAACACCATATATTTT. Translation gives CASRTGESGNTIYF.

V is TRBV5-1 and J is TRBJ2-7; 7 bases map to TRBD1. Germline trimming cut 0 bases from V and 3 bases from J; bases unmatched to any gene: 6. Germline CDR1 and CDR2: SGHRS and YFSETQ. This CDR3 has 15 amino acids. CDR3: CASSLAGTAYYEQYF. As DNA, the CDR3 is TGCGCCAGCAGCTTGGCCGGGACAGCCTACTACGAGCAGTACTTC.

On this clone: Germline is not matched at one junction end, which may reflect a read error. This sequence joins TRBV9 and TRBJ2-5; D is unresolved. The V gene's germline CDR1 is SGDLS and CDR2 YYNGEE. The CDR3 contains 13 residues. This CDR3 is CASSVATQEAQYF. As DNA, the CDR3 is TGTGCCAGCAGCGTAGCGACGCAAGAGGCCCAGTACTTC.

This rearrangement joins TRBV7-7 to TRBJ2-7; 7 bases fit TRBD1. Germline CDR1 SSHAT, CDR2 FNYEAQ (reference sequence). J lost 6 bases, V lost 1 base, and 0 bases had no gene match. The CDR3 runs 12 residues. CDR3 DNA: TGTGCCAGCAGCTTAGGGACAGGCGAGCAGTACTTC. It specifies CASSLGTGEQYF.

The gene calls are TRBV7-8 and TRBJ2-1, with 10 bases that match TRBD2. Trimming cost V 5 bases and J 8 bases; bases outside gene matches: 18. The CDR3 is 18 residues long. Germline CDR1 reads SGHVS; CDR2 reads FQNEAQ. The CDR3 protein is CASSDTLLGTSGIHEQFF. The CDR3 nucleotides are TGTGCCAGCAGCGACACCCTTTTGGGTACTAGCGGGATCCATGAGCAGTTCTTC.

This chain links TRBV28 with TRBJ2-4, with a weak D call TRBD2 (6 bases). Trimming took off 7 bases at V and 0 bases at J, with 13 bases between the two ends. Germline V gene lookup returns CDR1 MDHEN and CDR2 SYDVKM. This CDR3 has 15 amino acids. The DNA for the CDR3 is TGTGCCAGCAACGGCGGGGAGTTAGCCAAAAACATTCAGTACTTC. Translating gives CASNGGELAKNIQYF.

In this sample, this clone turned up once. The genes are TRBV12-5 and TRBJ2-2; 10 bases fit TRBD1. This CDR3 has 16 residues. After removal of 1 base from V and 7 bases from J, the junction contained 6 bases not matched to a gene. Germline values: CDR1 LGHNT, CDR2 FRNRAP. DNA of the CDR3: TGTGCTAGTGGTTTGGACCCCGGGACAGGGGTCGGGGAGCTGTTTTTT. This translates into CASGLDPGTGVGELFF.

CDR3 in amino acids: CASSLVLAGGRNEQFF. CDR3 coding DNA: TGCGCCAGCAGCTTGGTGTTAGCGGGGGGGCGCAATGAGCAGTTCTTC. The gene calls are TRBV5-1 and TRBJ2-1; 11 bases are a match to TRBD2. This CDR3 contains 16 residues. Per germline, CDR1 SGHRS and CDR2 YFSETQ. V lost 0 bases to trimming and J lost 6 bases; unmatched junction nucleotides: 5.

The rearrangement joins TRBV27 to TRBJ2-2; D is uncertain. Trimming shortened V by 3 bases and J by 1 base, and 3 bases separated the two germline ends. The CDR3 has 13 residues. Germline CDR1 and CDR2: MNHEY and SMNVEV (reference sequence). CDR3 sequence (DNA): TGTGCCAGCAGTTTCCTGAACACCGGGGAGCTGTTTTTT. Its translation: CASSFLNTGELFF.